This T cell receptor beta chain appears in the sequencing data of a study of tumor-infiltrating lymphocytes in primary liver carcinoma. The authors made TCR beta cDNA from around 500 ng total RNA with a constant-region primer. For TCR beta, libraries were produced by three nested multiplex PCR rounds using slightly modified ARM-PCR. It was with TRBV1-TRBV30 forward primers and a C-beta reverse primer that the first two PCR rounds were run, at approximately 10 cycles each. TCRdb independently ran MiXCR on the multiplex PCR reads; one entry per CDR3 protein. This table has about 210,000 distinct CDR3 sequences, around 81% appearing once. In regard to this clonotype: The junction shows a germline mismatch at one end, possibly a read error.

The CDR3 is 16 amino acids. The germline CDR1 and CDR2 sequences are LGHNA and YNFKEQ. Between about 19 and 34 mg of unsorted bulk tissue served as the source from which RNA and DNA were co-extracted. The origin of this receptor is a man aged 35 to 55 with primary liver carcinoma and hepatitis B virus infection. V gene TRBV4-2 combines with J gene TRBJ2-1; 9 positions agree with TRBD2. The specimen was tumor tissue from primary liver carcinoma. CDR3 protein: CASSPDLAGPYNEKFF. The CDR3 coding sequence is TGTGCCAGCAGCCCGGACCTAGCGGGACCCTATAATGAGAAGTTCTTC.